This TCR beta chain was obtained from a study of human T cells and chemical hapten exposure. Turning to the study itself: Variation in per-sample TCR yields came mainly from small pooled library volume differences. Study observations and caveats: Following DPC sensitization, TCRs present above 1 in 1000 frequency showed no change.

The CDR3 sequence is 14 residues long. Between the trimmed V and J ends, which lost 0 bases and 16 bases, there was a span of 17 bases. CDR1 and CDR2 from the germline V gene are SGDLS and YYNGEE. There are a few counts of this clonotype. Its antigen is currently unknown. Time point meaning: healthy volunteer bleed at 2 weeks. The authors' total RNA extraction used unfractionated whole blood. The study's library attached unique molecular identifiers to single cDNA molecules. Via MiXCR, TCRdb re-called the RACE reads, giving one row per CDR3 protein. Of roughly 130,000 distinct CDR3 sequences listed, roughly 9% were seen once; the top ten hold around 1.9%.

This sequence was found in a male donor in good health. Some clones in this sample may be carry-over from other donors' samples. Sequenced sample: whole blood. The genes are TRBV9 and TRBJ1-6; D is undetermined. CDR3 sequence reads: CASSVEGHPPGLHF. CDR3 in DNA: TGTGCCAGCAGCGTAGAAGGTCACCCCCCGGGACTCCACTTT.